This T cell receptor (beta chain) was identified during a study of T cells expressing NK-cell markers. In the study overall: All TCR beta repertoires analysed originated from sorted CD3+CD56+NKG2C+, CD3+CD56+NKG2C- and CD3+CD56-NKG2C+ T cells.

TCRdb re-called the 5' RACE reads and shows each CDR3 protein once, DNA omitted. This table lists some 340,000 distinct CDR3 sequences. This CDR3 is 16 amino acids long. Germline V lookup: CDR1 DFQATT, CDR2 SNEGSKA (reference sequence). V usage is TRBV20-1 and J usage is TRBJ1-5; the D gene TCRdb calls, TRBD1, cannot be checked with no DNA. The sequenced sample consisted of blood T cells: a sorted CD56 or NKG2C T cell subset, CD4+ or CD8+ T cells, or bulk PBMC T cells (not recorded which). The clonotype was recovered from a man aged 18-69 years in good health. The chain's CDR3 is CSARDPGSGVNQPQHF.